This T cell receptor beta chain was sequenced in a study of OX40 agonist ivuxolimab in advanced cancers. Study-level information: Three patients showed partial responses: one hepatocellular carcinoma and two cutaneous melanoma cases.

The study's findings and limits: There was clonal expansion of CD4+ and CD8+ blood T cells by week 6 at 0.1 to 3.0 mg/kg.

Per the germline V gene, CDR1 is MNHEY and CDR2 is SVGAGI. The CDR3 sequence is 14 residues long. V lost 6 bases, J lost 4 bases, and 13 bases lay in between. With regard to this clone: Its specificity is not known.

Autoimmune disease history or systemic immunosuppression excluded patients. Sampling of blood occurred at baseline, cycle 4 day 1, and cycle 7 day 1. Repertoires were generated with immunoSEQ multiplex PCR, while TCRdb's copy carries only in-frame clones and drops some. The data contain about 73,000 clones, roughly four fifths of them singletons. This chain uses TRBV6-5 with TRBJ1-5; weak D call: TRBD1 (6 bases). The clonotype comes from an adult with an advanced solid tumor such as melanoma, head and neck, liver or kidney cancer. This specimen consisted of CD4+ or CD8+ T cells sorted from blood, obtained in a trial of the OX40 agonist ivuxolimab. The CDR3 sequence: CASSWTAQNQPQHF. In nucleotides, the CDR3 is TGTGCCAGCAGCTGGACAGCCCAGAATCAGCCCCAGCATTTT.